What follows describes a single T cell receptor beta chain. Treatment given: around 19 received Ad26.COV2.S at low or high dose, single or two shots; five or six received placebo; per-sample allocation not given. Sampling took place 63 days after the first vaccine or placebo injection. Within Boston, the person who donated was an adult of 18-55 years. The study used a vaccine consisting of an Ad26 vector that expressed Wuhan-strain SARS-CoV-2 spike. This sample stems from a study of Ad26.COV2.S vaccination and SARS-CoV-2 variants. The wider study: Donor got 5x10^10 or 1x10^11 viral particles of Ad26.COV2.S.

The table came from immunoSEQ multiplex PCR; TCRdb's copy has only in-frame clones and leaves some out. Of about 420,000 clones listed, over 75% are singletons. The CDR3 sequence is 16 residues long. The ends were cut back, 0 bases at V and 7 bases at J, with 16 bases in the middle. Germline CDR1 SGHDN, CDR2 FVKESK. The TCR originated in a person between 18 and 65 years old who received the Ad26.COV2.S COVID-19 vaccine or a placebo. The chain couples TRBV14 to TRBJ2-1; a possible D gene is TRBD2 (6 bases). Sample: peripheral blood, taken in a trial of Ad26.COV2.S vaccine versus placebo. The CDR3 reads CASSQDKRGRHNEQFF. The CDR3, as DNA: TGTGCCAGCAGCCAAGATAAACGGGGGAGACATAATGAGCAGTTCTTC.